These T cell receptor beta chains were read from a single sample in a study of identical twins' blood T cells. TCRdb ran MiXCR on the 5' RACE reads and lists one entry per CDR3 protein. The table includes fewer than 450,000 distinct CDR3 sequences, about 28% detected once. The sequencing input was PBMCs. All receptors derive from a woman aged 18-49 years in good health. The CDR3 runs from the conserved cysteine through the conserved F or W. D genes are given only for firm matches. Clone size is shown for a subset of rows, as once, few, many or a class of expanded clone.

>14|once|NA|TRBJ2-7|TRBV9
TGTGCCAGGAGCGTAGAGGTTAGATCCTACGAGCAGTACTTC
CARSVEVRSYEQYF
>14|many|NA|TRBJ1-1|TRBV5-1
TGCGCCAGCAGCCCCAATCGCCAGAACACTGAAGCTTTCTTT
CASSPNRQNTEAFF
>16|NA|NA|TRBJ2-2|TRBV9
TGTGCCAGCAGCGTAGATTATAGCCCGGGCACCGGGGAGCTGTTTTTT
CASSVDYSPGTGELFF
>14|NA|NA|TRBJ1-4|TRBV12-3/TRBV12-4
TGTGCCAGCAGTCCCCGGTGGCAGGGTGAAAAACTGTTTTTT
CASSPRWQGEKLFF
>14|NA|NA|TRBJ1-5|TRBV2
TGTGCCAGCAACAGGGTTATCGGCAATCAGCCCCAGCATTTT
CASNRVIGNQPQHF
>15|NA|NA|TRBJ2-3|TRBV3-1
TGTGCCAGCAGCCCCAGGGTCTCCCGCACAGATACGCAGTATTTT
CASSPRVSRTDTQYF
>14|NA|NA|TRBJ1-1|TRBV3-1
TGTGCCAGCACCCCCCGGGGGGGGAACACTGAAGCTTTCTTT
CASTPRGGNTEAFF
>14|NA|NA|TRBJ1-2|TRBV13
TGTGCCAGCAGCTTAGGTGTCGTGGGTTATGGCTACACCTTC
CASSLGVVGYGYTF
>14|few|TRBD2|TRBJ2-1|TRBV10-1
TGCGCCAGCAAAGGGACTAGCGGGGAAGATGAGCAGTTCTTC
CASKGTSGEDEQFF
>12|many|NA|TRBJ2-7|TRBV7-9
TGTGCCAGCAGCTTAGACCTCCCCAAACAGTACTTC
CASSLDLPKQYF
>15|NA|NA|TRBJ2-3|TRBV11-2
TGTGCCAGCAGCTTAGAGGGCAGGACCACAGATACGCAGTATTTT
CASSLEGRTTDTQYF